One sample yielded the 21 T cell receptor beta chains listed below, sequenced in a study of T cell responses to AZD1222 COVID-19 vaccine. The method was immunoSEQ multiplex PCR; TCRdb's version includes in-frame clones alone and lacks a portion of them. The sample has about 140,000 clones, approximately 92% seen once. Source: peripheral blood, taken on day 0 of AZD1222 vaccination. The receptors were sampled from an adult in good health.

CDR3 region: CAISALDTEAFF. CDR3 nucleotides: TGTGCCATCAGTGCTTTGGACACTGAAGCTTTCTTT. The genes are TRBV10-3 and TRBJ1-1, with D unclear. The CDR3 runs 12 residues. V lost 4 bases and J 3 bases, leaving 6 bases between the germline ends. Germline V gives CDR1 ENHRY, CDR2 SYGVKD.

V and J are TRBV7-2 and TRBJ2-5, with D possibly TRBD2 on 6 matching bases. V dropped 5 bases and J dropped 5 bases, with 15 bases sitting between them. This CDR3 has 14 amino acids. Per germline, CDR1 SGHTA and CDR2 FQGNSA. The CDR3 region is CASSPMRGAETQYF. CDR3 nucleotide sequence: TGTGCCAGCAGCCCCATGCGGGGAGCGGAGACCCAGTACTTC.

The genes are TRBV5-6 and TRBJ1-4; TRBD1 agrees at 7 bases. The CDR3 covers 17 residues. Germline CDR1 reads SGHDT; CDR2 reads YYEEEE. V trimming: 1 base; J trimming: 0 bases; junction bases outside the gene matches: 6. CDR3 sequence (DNA): TGTGCCAGCAGCTTGCGACAGGGTCATGCAACTAATGAAAAACTGTTTTTT. Translated, it gives CASSLRQGHATNEKLFF. The full variable domain, with the rest looked up from reference TRBV5-6 and TRBJ1-4, is DAGVTQSPTHLIKTRGQQVTLRCSPKSGHDTVSWYQQALGQGPQFIFQYYEEEERQRGNFPDRFSGHQFPNYSSELNVNALLLGDSALYLCASSLRQGHATNEKLFFGSGTQLSVL.

The chain recombines TRBV5-4 with TRBJ2-3, with D perhaps assigned TRBD1 or TRBD2 (5 bases each). The CDR3 length is 14 residues. CDR1 SGHNT and CDR2 YYREEE come from the germline V gene (reference sequence). Deletions cut 0 bases from V and 3 bases from J, with 8 bases between. DNA of the CDR3: TGTGCCAGCAGCTTGGGAGGGGAAACAGATACGCAGTATTTT. This codes for CASSLGGETDTQYF.

This sequence joins TRBV5-4 and TRBJ1-4; 8 bases are a match to TRBD1. The CDR3 runs to 13 residues. The V gene's germline CDR1 is SGHNT and CDR2 YYREEE (reference sequence). J lost 10 bases, V lost 4 bases, and 6 bases had no gene match. The CDR3, as DNA: TGTGCCAGCAGCACCGGACAGGGATTAAAACTGTTTTTT. Protein sequence: CASSTGQGLKLFF.

This sequence joins TRBV10-3 and TRBJ1-6; 8 positions match TRBD1. CDR3 length equals 14 residues. V was clipped by 2 bases and J by 9 bases; unmatched bases: 3. In germline, CDR1 is ENHRY, CDR2 SYGVKD. The chain's CDR3 is CAISEGQGGSPLHF. The DNA for the CDR3 is TGTGCCATCAGTGAGGGACAGGGTGGTTCACCCCTCCACTTT.

V and J are TRBV11-2 and TRBJ2-1; a possible D gene is TRBD2 (6 bases). The CDR3 consists of 15 residues. The V gene lost 5 bases and the J gene lost 5 bases, with 16 bases spanning the gap. Per the germline V gene, CDR1 is SGHAT and CDR2 is FQNNGV. The CDR3 sequence: CASSRRGVGDNEQFF. The CDR3 DNA follows: TGTGCCAGCAGCCGGCGGGGAGTGGGAGACAATGAGCAGTTCTTC.

V gene TRBV13 combines with J gene TRBJ2-5; 8 positions agree with TRBD1. The CDR3 consists of 15 residues. The V and J ends lost 2 bases and 5 bases, in that order; junction bases with no gene match: 7. CDR1 is PRHDT and CDR2 is FYEKMQ in the germline V gene (reference sequence). CDR3 nucleotides: TGTGCCAGCAGCTTAATGGCAGGGGGCCGGGAGACCCAGTACTTC. Translating it yields CASSLMAGGRETQYF. The full variable domain, in which reference TRBV13 and TRBJ2-5 provide the parts outside the CDR3, is AAGVIQSPRHLIKEKRETATLKCYPIPRHDTVYWYQQGPGQDPQFLISFYEKMQSDKGSIPDRFSAQQFSDYHSELNMSSLELGDSALYFCASSLMAGGRETQYFGPGTRLLVL.

The CDR3 spells CASSPGQTSTDTQYF. CDR3 DNA: TGTGCCAGCTCTCCCGGACAGACCAGCACAGATACGCAGTATTTT. The chain links TRBV18 to TRBJ2-3; weak D call: TRBD1 (6 bases). This CDR3 region has 15 residues. CDR1 and CDR2 from the germline V gene are KGHSH and LQKENI. V dropped 6 bases and J dropped 0 bases, with 13 bases sitting between them. The full variable domain, in which reference TRBV18 and TRBJ2-3 provide the parts outside the CDR3, is NAGVMQNPRHLVRRRGQEARLRCSPMKGHSHVYWYRQLPEEGLKFMVYLQKENIIDESGMPKERFSAEFPKEGPSILRIQQVVRGDSAAYFCASSPGQTSTDTQYFGPGTRLTVL.

DNA of the CDR3: TGTGCCAGCAGTCGGCAGGGGGGGTCCTACGAGCAGTACTTC. Translation gives CASSRQGGSYEQYF. This chain joins TRBV28 and TRBJ2-7; the D call may be TRBD1 or TRBD2 (7 bases each). The CDR3 runs 14 residues. The ends were cut back, 5 bases at V and 1 base at J, with 12 bases in the middle. The germline V gene encodes CDR1 MDHEN and CDR2 SYDVKM.

V is TRBV29-1 and J is TRBJ2-7; 8 nucleotides line up with TRBD2. The CDR3 length is 16 residues. The germline gives CDR1 SQVTM, CDR2 ANQGSEA. After removal of 5 bases from V and 7 bases from J, the junction contained 19 bases not matched to a gene. The CDR3 is CSVYLAGGALRGEQYF. The CDR3 DNA sequence: TGCAGCGTTTACCTAGCGGGCGGCGCCTTAAGAGGGGAGCAGTACTTC.

The genes are TRBV27 and TRBJ2-2; 9 positions agree with TRBD2. The CDR3 totals 15 residues. CDR1 and CDR2 from the germline V gene are MNHEY and SMNVEV (reference sequence). Unmatched junction bases numbered 5, after V lost 2 bases and J lost 7 bases. The CDR3 here is CASSLVAGGYGELFF. As DNA, the CDR3 is TGTGCCAGCAGTTTAGTGGCGGGAGGGTACGGGGAGCTGTTTTTT.

This sequence joins TRBV21-1 and TRBJ1-2. TRBV21-1 is a pseudogene segment. The CDR3 totals 12 residues. The CDR3 region has the DNA TGTGCCAGCAGCAGTAAGCGGTATGGCTACACCTTC. Translated, it gives CASSSKRYGYTF.

This chain joins TRBV28 and TRBJ2-4; D is uncertain. V was trimmed by 8 bases and J by 5 bases, leaving 4 bases between them. The CDR3 is 10 amino acids. CDR1 and CDR2 (germline): MDHEN, SYDVKM. The CDR3 spells CASGENIQYF. In DNA, the CDR3 is TGTGCCAGCGGGGAAAACATTCAGTACTTC.

The chain employs TRBV18 and TRBJ1-5; D possibly corresponds to TRBD1 (6 bases). The CDR3 has 14 residues. The germline gives CDR1 KGHSH, CDR2 LQKENI. Trimming cost V 3 bases and J 3 bases, with 9 bases left between them. CDR3 DNA: TGTGCCAGCTCACCTACAGGGTACAATCAGCCCCAGCATTTT. Its protein product is CASSPTGYNQPQHF.

V usage is TRBV2 and J usage is TRBJ1-1; no reliable D call. The V end was cut by 10 bases, the J end by 0 bases, with 9 bases between. The CDR3 runs 12 residues. The V gene's germline CDR1 is SNHLY and CDR2 FYNNEI. CDR3 DNA sequence: TGTGCCACGGTGGACGTGAACACTGAAGCTTTCTTT. Residues: CATVDVNTEAFF. Combining the CDR3 with reference TRBV2 and TRBJ1-1 gives the whole variable domain EPEVTQTPSHQVTQMGQEVILRCVPISNHLYFYWYRQILGQKVEFLVSFYNNEISEKSEIFDDQFSVERPDGSNFTLKIRSTKLEDSAMYFCATVDVNTEAFFGQGTRLTVV.

The rearrangement uses TRBV15 and TRBJ2-1, with D perhaps matching TRBD2 (6 bases). This CDR3 has 17 residues. Germline CDR1 LNHNV, CDR2 YYDKDF (reference sequence). V was trimmed by 0 bases and J by 0 bases, leaving 12 bases between them. CDR3 nucleotide sequence: TGTGCCACCAGCAGAGATGGGATGGGGGGCTCCTACAATGAGCAGTTCTTC. This encodes CATSRDGMGGSYNEQFF.

V gene TRBV20-1 combines with J gene TRBJ2-7, with 10 positions matching TRBD2. Germline assignment: CDR1 DFQATT and CDR2 SNEGSKA (reference sequence). Losses at the gene ends were 3 bases for V and 4 bases for J; bases not matched to a gene: 6. This CDR3 comprises 14 residues. The CDR3, as DNA: TGCAGTGCTAGTGACACTAGCGGGGAATACGAGCAGTACTTC. Amino acid sequence: CSASDTSGEYEQYF.

The chain uses TRBV28 and TRBJ2-5; TRBD2 matches 8 bases. The CDR3 loop spans 15 amino acids. CDR1 is MDHEN, CDR2 SYDVKM, per germline. J was trimmed by 2 bases and V by 5 bases; bases with no gene match: 7. In DNA, the CDR3 is TGTGCCAGCAGTCCCCCCCGGGGGGGGCAAGAGACCCAGTACTTC. Translated: CASSPPRGGQETQYF.

J is TRBJ2-5 and V is TRBV6-5, with no clear D. From germline, CDR1 is MNHEY and CDR2 SVGAGI. V was cut by 6 bases and J by 1 base, with 15 bases left in between. The CDR3 has 15 residues. CDR3 loop: CASSPVTAIQETQYF. CDR3 nucleotide sequence: TGTGCCAGCAGCCCCGTCACAGCCATCCAAGAGACCCAGTACTTC.

V is TRBV5-1 and J is TRBJ1-5, with D unresolved. Germline V gives CDR1 SGHRS, CDR2 YFSETQ. The V gene lost 1 base and the J gene lost 2 bases, with 10 bases spanning the gap. This CDR3 is 15 amino acids long. Written as DNA, the CDR3 is TGCGCCAGCAGCTTGTCGGACGGGGGCAATCAGCCCCAGCATTTT. Translated: CASSLSDGGNQPQHF.